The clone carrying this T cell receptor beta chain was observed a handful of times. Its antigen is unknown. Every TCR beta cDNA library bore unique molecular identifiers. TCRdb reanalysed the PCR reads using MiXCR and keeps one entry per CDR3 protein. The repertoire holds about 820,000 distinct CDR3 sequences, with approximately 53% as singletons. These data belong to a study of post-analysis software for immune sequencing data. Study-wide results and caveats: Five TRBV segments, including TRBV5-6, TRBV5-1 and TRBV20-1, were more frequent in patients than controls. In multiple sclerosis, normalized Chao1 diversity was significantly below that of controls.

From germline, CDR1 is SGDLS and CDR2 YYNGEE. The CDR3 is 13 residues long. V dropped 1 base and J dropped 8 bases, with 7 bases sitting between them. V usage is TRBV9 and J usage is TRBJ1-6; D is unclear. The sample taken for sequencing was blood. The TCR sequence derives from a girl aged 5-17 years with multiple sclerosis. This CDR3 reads CASSVLDDSPLHF. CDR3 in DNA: TGTGCCAGCAGCGTATTGGACGATTCACCCCTCCACTTT.